One TCR beta chain is described in this entry. Its antigen remains unidentified. No base quality values were provided; no much bigger clone lies one nucleotide off. This specimen comes from a study of blood T cells in healthy people across ages (dated by TCRdb to between 2014 and 2017). About the full investigation: In model experiments, roughly one uniquely barcoded TCR beta cDNA molecule per two T cells was captured by template switching. Age-related changes in TCR beta repertoire diversity were measured in the study by deep sequencing normalized with unique cDNA molecular identifiers. The donors were split into four age groups: young (average roughly 15 years), middle-aged (about 40), aged (62) and long-lived (over 75). To avoid experimental bias, donors of different ages were distributed randomly across sequencing lanes. The study analyzed two additional independent replicas of 1 million unique cDNA reads from the same blood draw for two donors, one aged 18 to 29 and one aged 80 or older.

The 39 donors, aged roughly 6 to 95 years, were systemically healthy Caucasian individuals from Russia. Each donor gave approximately 9.3 milliliters of peripheral blood, collected into EDTA-treated Vacutainer tubes. Ficoll-Paque density-gradient centrifugation was used to isolate PBMCs, with at least 6.5 million obtained per sample. Total RNA, at least 6 micrograms per sample, was extracted from PBMCs with Trizol reagent. For every donor, flow cytometry on a PBMC aliquot measured the percentage of naive CD45RAhigh/CD27high T cells. Library preparation used 5' RACE. The instrument was an Illumina HiSeq 2500. A second roughly 6 to 12 cycle PCR used a sample-barcoded 5' primer and a J-beta primer mix. A template-switch 5' adaptor carrying 12 random nucleotides introduced a unique molecular identifier onto each TCR beta cDNA molecule. Each sample yielded at least 3 million CDR3-containing paired-end reads. First-strand cDNA was synthesized from all RNA with the Mint cDNA synthesis kit, primed by a TRBC-specific oligonucleotide. Following uracil-DNA glycosylase treatment, a first 18-cycle PCR with universal primers M1SS and BC2_uni_R was performed on all cDNA. Regarding the original processing steps: For normalization, 1 million high-quality reads, each with a distinct molecular identifier, were randomly selected from each sample. Reads sharing molecular identifiers were discarded rather than binned into consensus sequences. MiTCR, with a Q25 quality threshold and the strictest error-elimination algorithm, was used for CDR3 identification, clonotype clustering and error correction. A nonparametric unseen species model using Euler transformation provided a lower-bound estimate of total TCR beta diversity. TCRdb took the public reads, trimmed them with fastp at Q25, ran MiXCR for clone calling and kept in-frame beta chains. When rows share a CDR3 protein, they turn into one entry using the most common DNA and genes. Here the V and J calls rest on TCRdb's processing, not on the authors' analysis. The sample has 550,000 to 600,000 distinct CDR3 sequences on record, 27% of them singletons. The top ten clonotypes cover less than 20% of the sample.

Overall results and qualifications from the work: Estimates of total diversity from one million sequenced T cells were regarded as lower bounds and underestimates. The percentage of naive T cells measured by flow cytometry correlated strongly with observed TCR beta diversity. As age increased, observed TCR beta diversity per million T cells dropped in a roughly linear way, and a significant reduction was already evident by age around 41. Bulk unsorted PBMC profiling prevented conclusive comparison of naive and antigen-experienced compartments. The CMV infection status of donors was not known, potentially confounding age-related changes in expanded clonotypes. Compared with the aged group, the long-lived group had more naive CD4+ T cells, fewer expanded clones and increased TCR diversity, suggesting age selection.

Trimming removed 1 base from V and 3 bases from J; the gene matches leave 9 bases unexplained. The CDR3 goes from the cysteine to the phenylalanine over 17 residues. The DNA shown is the 51-base CDR3, in frame from base 1. From a lookup of the germline V gene, CDR1 and CDR2 are SGHRS and YFSETQ. This sequence originates from a woman aged 70-85 years in good health. Sequenced sample: blood. Here the chain combines TRBV5-1 and TRBJ1-2; a stretch of 10 junction bases matches TRBD1. For the CDR3, the sequence is CASSLPRTGGWDYGYTF. The sequenced DNA: TGCGCCAGCAGCTTGCCCCGGACAGGGGGATGGGACTATGGCTACACCTTC.